This T cell receptor (beta chain) came from a study of regulatory T cells in long-lasting Graves disease. The time point here: newly diagnosed GD, antithyroid drugs for less than 3 months. Preparation of the TCR library used RNA extracted from PBMCs. Into tubes containing EDTA, nine milliliters of peripheral blood were drawn. iRepertoire HTBI primers and Arm-PCR of CDR3 regions built TCR beta libraries. TCRdb analysed the multiplex PCR reads with MiXCR anew, one entry per CDR3 protein. The sample yields 400,000 to 500,000 distinct CDR3 sequences, 16% seen once. This clonotype has ten or more counts. The CDR3 runs 13 residues. Germline lookup yields CDR1 MDHEN and CDR2 SYDVKM. Trimming removed 7 bases from V and 4 bases from J; junction bases left unmatched: 6. The data also belong to a second study, concerning T cells in Graves' hyperthyroidism and ophthalmopathy. That work adds: Calling Graves' hyperthyroidism stable meant ophthalmopathy did not progress within 18 months. The authors' 13 V-J model separated ophthalmopathy from stable hyperthyroidism. With a median lead of approximately 6.4 months before onset, the model predicted ophthalmopathy.

Sample: peripheral blood mononuclear cells (PBMCs), taken at new diagnosis, from a patient treated with antithyroid drugs. This receptor was obtained from a woman aged 18 to 35 with Graves disease. This chain joins TRBV28 and TRBJ1-1; TRBD1 aligns across 7 bases. CDR3 DNA: TGTGCCAGCACCCAGGGGGGAACCACTGAAGCTTTCTTT. It specifies CASTQGGTTEAFF. The full variable domain, completed using reference TRBV28 and TRBJ1-1, is DVKVTQSSRYLVKRTGEKVFLECVQDMDHENMFWYRQDPGLGLRLIYFSYDVKMKEKGDIPEGYSVSREKKERFSLILESASTNQTSMYLCASTQGGTTEAFFGQGTRLTVV.